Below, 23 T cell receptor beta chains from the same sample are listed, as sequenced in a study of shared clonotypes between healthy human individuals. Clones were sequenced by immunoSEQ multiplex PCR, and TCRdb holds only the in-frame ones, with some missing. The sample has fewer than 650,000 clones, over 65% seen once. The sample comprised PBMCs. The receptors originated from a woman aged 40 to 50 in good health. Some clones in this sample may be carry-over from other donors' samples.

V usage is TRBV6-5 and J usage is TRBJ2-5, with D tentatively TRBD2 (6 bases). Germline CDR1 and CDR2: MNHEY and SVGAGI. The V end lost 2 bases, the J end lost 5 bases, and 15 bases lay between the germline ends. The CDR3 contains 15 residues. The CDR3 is CASSYVAAGGETQYF. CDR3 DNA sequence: TGTGCCAGCAGTTACGTCGCCGCAGGAGGGGAGACCCAGTACTTC.

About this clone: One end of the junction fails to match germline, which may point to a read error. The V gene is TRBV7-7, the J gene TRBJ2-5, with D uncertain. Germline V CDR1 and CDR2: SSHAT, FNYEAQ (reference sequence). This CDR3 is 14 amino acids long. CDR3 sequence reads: CASSPRMVGETQYF. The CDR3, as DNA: TGTGCTAGCAGCCCACGTATGGTTGGAGAGACCCAGTACTTC.

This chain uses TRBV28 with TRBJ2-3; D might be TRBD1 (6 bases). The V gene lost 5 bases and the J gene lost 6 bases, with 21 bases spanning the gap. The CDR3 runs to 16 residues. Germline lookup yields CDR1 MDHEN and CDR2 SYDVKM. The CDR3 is CASSGLGGKSEDTQYF. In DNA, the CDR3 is TGTGCCAGCAGTGGGCTAGGGGGTAAGTCGGAGGATACGCAGTATTTT.

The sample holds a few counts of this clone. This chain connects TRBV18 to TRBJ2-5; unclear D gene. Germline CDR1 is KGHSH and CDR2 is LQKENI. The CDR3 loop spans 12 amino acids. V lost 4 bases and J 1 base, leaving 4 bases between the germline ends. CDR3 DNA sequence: TGTGCCAGCTCACGGTCCCAAGAGACCCAGTACTTC. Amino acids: CASSRSQETQYF.

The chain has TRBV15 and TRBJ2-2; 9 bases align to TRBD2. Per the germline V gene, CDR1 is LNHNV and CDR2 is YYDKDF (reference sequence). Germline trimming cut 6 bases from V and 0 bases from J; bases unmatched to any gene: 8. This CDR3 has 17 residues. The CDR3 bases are TGTGCCACCAGTCGAGAGAGCGGGAGGACGAACACCGGGGAGCTGTTTTTT. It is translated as CATSRESGRTNTGELFF.

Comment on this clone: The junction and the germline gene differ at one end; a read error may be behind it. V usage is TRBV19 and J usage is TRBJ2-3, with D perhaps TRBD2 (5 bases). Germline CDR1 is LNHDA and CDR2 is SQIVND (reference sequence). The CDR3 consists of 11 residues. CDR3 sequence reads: CASRIADTQYF. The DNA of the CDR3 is TGTGCCAGTAGAATAGCGGATACGCAGTATTTT.

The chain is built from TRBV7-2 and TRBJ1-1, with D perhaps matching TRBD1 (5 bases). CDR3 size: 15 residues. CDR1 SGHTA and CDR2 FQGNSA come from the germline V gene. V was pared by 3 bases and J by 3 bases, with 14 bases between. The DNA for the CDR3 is TGTGCCAGCAGCTTCGGCCGGGGCGGAGACACTGAAGCTTTCTTT. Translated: CASSFGRGGDTEAFF.

For the CDR3, the DNA is TGCAGCGTGGAGGGCGCCGGGGAGCTGTTTTTT. This encodes CSVEGAGELFF. This rearrangement joins TRBV29-1 to TRBJ2-2; a possible D gene is TRBD2 (6 bases). The CDR3 has 11 amino acids. V was trimmed by 6 bases and J by 6 bases, leaving 8 bases between them. The germline CDR1 and CDR2 sequences are SQVTM and ANQGSEA.

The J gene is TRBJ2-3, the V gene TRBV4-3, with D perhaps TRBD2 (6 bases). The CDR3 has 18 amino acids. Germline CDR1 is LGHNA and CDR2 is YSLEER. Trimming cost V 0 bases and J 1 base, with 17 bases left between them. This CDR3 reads CASSQEEGPRAGTDTQYF. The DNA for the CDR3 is TGCGCCAGCAGCCAAGAGGAGGGCCCGCGGGCGGGCACAGATACGCAGTATTTT.

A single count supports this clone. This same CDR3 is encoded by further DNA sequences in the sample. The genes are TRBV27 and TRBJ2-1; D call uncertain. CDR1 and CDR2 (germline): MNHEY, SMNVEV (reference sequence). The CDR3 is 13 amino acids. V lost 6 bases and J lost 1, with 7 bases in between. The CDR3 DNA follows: TGTGCCAGCAGCCGAGGTTCCTACAATGAGCAGTTCTTC. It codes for CASSRGSYNEQFF.

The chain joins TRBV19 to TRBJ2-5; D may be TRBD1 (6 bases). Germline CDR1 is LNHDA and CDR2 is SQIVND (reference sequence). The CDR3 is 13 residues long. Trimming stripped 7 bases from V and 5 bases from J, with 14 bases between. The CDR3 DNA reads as TGTGCCAGTACCTCGAGGGGGACGGAGACCCAGTACTTC. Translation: CASTSRGTETQYF.

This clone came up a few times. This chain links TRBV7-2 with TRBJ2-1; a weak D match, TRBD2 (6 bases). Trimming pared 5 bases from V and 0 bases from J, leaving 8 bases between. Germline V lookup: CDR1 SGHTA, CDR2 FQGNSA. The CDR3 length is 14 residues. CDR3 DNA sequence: TGTGCCAGCAGCCACGGGAGCTCCTACAATGAGCAGTTCTTC. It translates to CASSHGSSYNEQFF.

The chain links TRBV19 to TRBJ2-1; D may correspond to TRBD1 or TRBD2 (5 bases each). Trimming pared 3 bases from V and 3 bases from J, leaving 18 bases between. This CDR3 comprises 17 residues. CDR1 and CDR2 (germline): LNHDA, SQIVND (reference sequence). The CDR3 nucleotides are TGTGCCAGTAGTATTCCGGGACCCCTATCAATCTACAATGAGCAGTTCTTC. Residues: CASSIPGPLSIYNEQFF. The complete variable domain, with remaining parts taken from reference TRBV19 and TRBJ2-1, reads DGGITQSPKYLFRKEGQNVTLSCEQNLNHDAMYWYRQDPGQGLRLIYYSQIVNDFQKGDIAEGYSVSREKKESFPLTVTSAQKNPTAFYLCASSIPGPLSIYNEQFFGPGTRLTVL.

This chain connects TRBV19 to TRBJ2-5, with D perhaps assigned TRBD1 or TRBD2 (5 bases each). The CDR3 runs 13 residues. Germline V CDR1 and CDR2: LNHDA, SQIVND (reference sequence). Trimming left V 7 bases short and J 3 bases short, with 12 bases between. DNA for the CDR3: TGTGCCAGTACTCCGGGACGGAAAGAGACCCAGTACTTC. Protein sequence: CASTPGRKETQYF.

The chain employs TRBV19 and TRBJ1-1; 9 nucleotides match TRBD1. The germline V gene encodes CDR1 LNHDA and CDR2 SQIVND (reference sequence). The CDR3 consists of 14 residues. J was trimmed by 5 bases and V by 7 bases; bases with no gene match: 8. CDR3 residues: CASTEQGAVTEAFF. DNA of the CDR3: TGTGCCAGTACCGAACAGGGGGCAGTGACTGAAGCTTTCTTT.

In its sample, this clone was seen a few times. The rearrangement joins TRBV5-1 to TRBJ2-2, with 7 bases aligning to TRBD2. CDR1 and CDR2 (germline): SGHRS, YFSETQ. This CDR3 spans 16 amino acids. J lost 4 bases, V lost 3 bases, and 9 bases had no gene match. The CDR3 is CASSSIGGWSTGELFF. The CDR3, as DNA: TGCGCCAGCAGCTCAATCGGGGGGTGGAGCACCGGGGAGCTGTTTTTT.

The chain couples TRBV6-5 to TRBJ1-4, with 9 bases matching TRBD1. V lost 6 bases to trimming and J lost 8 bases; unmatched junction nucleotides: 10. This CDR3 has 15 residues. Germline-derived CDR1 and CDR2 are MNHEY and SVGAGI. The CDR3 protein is CASSPLGQGNEKLFF. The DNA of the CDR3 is TGTGCCAGCAGCCCCCTTGGACAGGGGAACGAAAAACTGTTTTTT.

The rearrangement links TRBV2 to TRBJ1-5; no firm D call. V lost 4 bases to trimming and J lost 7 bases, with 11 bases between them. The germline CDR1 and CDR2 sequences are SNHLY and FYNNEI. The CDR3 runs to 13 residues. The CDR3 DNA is TGTGCCAGCAGTGGGGATGGGTTCCAGCCCCAGCATTTT. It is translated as CASSGDGFQPQHF.

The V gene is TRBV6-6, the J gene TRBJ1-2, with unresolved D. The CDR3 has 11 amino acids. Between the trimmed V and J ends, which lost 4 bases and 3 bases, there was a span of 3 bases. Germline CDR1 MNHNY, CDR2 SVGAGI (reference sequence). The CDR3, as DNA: TGTGCCAGCAGTTTCGACTATGGCTACACCTTC. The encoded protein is CASSFDYGYTF.

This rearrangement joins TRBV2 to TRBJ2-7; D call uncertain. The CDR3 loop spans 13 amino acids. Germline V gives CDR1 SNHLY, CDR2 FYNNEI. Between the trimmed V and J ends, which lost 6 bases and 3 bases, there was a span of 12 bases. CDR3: CASSGHSFYEQYF. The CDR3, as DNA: TGTGCCAGCAGCGGGCACTCCTTCTACGAGCAGTACTTC.

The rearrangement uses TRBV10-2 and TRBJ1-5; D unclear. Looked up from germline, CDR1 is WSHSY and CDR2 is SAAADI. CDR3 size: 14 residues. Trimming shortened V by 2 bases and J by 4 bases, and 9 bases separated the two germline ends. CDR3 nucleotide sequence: TGCGCCAGCAGTGAGGCGTCGATTAATCAGCCCCAGCATTTT. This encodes CASSEASINQPQHF.

The CDR3 sequence is CASSGGDRGTEAFF. CDR3 sequence (DNA): TGTGCCAGCAGTGGAGGGGATAGGGGCACTGAAGCTTTCTTT. This chain links TRBV6-5 with TRBJ1-1; D perhaps matches TRBD1 (5 bases). Germline V gene sequence: CDR1 MNHEY, CDR2 SVGAGI. V lost 5 bases, J lost 4 bases, and 14 bases lay in between. The CDR3 is made up of 14 amino acids.

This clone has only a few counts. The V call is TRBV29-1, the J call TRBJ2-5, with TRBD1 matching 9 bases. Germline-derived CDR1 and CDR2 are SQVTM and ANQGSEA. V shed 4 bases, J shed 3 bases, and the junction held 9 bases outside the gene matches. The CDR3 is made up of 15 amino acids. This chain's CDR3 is CSVVTQGQGKETQYF. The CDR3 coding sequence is TGCAGCGTTGTGACCCAGGGACAGGGAAAAGAGACCCAGTACTTC.